The 9 T cell receptor beta chains below all came from one sample that was sequenced in a study of blood T cell repertoires in COVID-19. Sequencing used immunoSEQ multiplex PCR; TCRdb keeps in-frame clones, though not all of them. The sample shows 180,000 or so clones, more than 80% of them seen only once. Sequenced material: peripheral blood. Receptors originate from a woman in her sixties with acute or convalescent COVID-19.

V usage is TRBV30 and J usage is TRBJ2-5; 10 bases map to TRBD2. The CDR3 spans 13 residues. V lost 5 bases, J lost 9 bases, and 9 bases stayed unmatched. Germline values: CDR1 GTSNPN, CDR2 SVGIG (reference sequence). The CDR3 sequence: CAWGASGGRAQYF. CDR3 sequence (DNA): TGTGCCTGGGGCGCTAGCGGGGGACGGGCCCAGTACTTC. The variable domain in full, completed from reference TRBV30 and TRBJ2-5, reads SQTIHQWPATLVQPVGSPLSLECTVEGTSNPNLYWYRQAAGRGLQLLFYSVGIGQISSEVPQNLSASRPQDRQFILSSKKLLLSDSGFYLCAWGASGGRAQYFGPGTRLLVL.

This rearrangement joins TRBV30 to TRBJ2-7, with 9 bases that match TRBD2. With V trimmed by 5 bases and J by 2 bases, 4 bases remained unmatched. Germline V lookup: CDR1 GTSNPN, CDR2 SVGIG (reference sequence). This CDR3 has 13 amino acids. The chain's CDR3 is CAWATSGTYEQYF. Written as DNA, the CDR3 is TGTGCCTGGGCGACTAGCGGAACCTACGAGCAGTACTTC.

The chain recombines TRBV6-6 with TRBJ1-3; D not resolved. CDR3 length equals 15 residues. Trimming left V 2 bases short and J 2 bases short, with 10 bases between. Germline V gene sequence: CDR1 MNHNY, CDR2 SVGAGI (reference sequence). In nucleotides, the CDR3 is TGTGCCAGCAGTTACCCCGCGGGAGCTGGAAACACCATATATTTT. Its translation: CASSYPAGAGNTIYF.

The chain is built from TRBV29-1 and TRBJ1-3, with 8 bases fitting TRBD1. Germline loops: CDR1 SQVTM, CDR2 ANQGSEA. This CDR3 is built from 15 residues. V lost 6 bases and J lost 0; bases outside the gene matches: 7. The CDR3 sequence is CSVGAGGASGNTIYF. The CDR3 bases are TGCAGCGTAGGAGCAGGGGGCGCCTCTGGAAACACCATATATTTT. The full variable domain, with the rest looked up from reference TRBV29-1 and TRBJ1-3, is SAVISQKPSRDICQRGTSLTIQCQVDSQVTMMFWYRQQPGQSLTLIATANQGSEATYESGFVIDKFPISRPNLTFSTLTVSNMSPEDSSIYLCSVGAGGASGNTIYFGEGSWLTVV.

This chain joins TRBV28 and TRBJ2-1; 7 bases are a match to TRBD1. Per germline, CDR1 MDHEN and CDR2 SYDVKM. The CDR3 has 14 amino acids. V lost 3 bases to trimming and J lost 8 bases; unmatched junction nucleotides: 7. The CDR3 region is CASSFIGGEDEQFF. CDR3 in DNA: TGTGCCAGCAGTTTTATAGGGGGCGAAGATGAGCAGTTCTTC.

Written as DNA, the CDR3 is TGCGCCAGCAGCTTGGGACAGGGGGCTAACGAGCAGTACGTC. This translates into CASSLGQGANEQYV. The chain joins TRBV5-1 to TRBJ2-7, with 10 bases identical to TRBD1. Losses at the gene ends were 0 bases for V and 5 bases for J; bases not matched to a gene: 2. This CDR3 has 14 residues. Germline V gene lookup returns CDR1 SGHRS and CDR2 YFSETQ.

The chain employs TRBV7-3 and TRBJ2-6, with D maybe TRBD1 (5 bases). The ends were cut back, 6 bases at V and 0 bases at J, with 9 bases in the middle. Germline V lookup: CDR1 SGHTA, CDR2 FQGTGA. There are 15 residues in the CDR3. CDR3 in amino acids: CASRAGNSGANVLTF. The CDR3 DNA reads as TGTGCCAGCAGGGCAGGGAACTCTGGGGCCAACGTCCTGACTTTC.

This chain connects TRBV15 to TRBJ1-4, with D perhaps TRBD1 (5 bases). In germline, CDR1 is LNHNV, CDR2 YYDKDF (reference sequence). The CDR3 consists of 17 residues. V was cut by 2 bases and J by 0 bases, with 13 bases left in between. CDR3 sequence reads: CATSRPRQTATNEKLFF. The CDR3, as DNA: TGTGCCACCAGCAGACCTAGACAGACCGCAACTAATGAAAAACTGTTTTTT.

This chain links TRBV10-3 with TRBJ2-7; 10 bases are a match to TRBD2. Trimming removed 11 bases from V and 1 base from J; junction bases left unmatched: 8. The germline gives CDR1 ENHRY, CDR2 SYGVKD. This CDR3 is 14 amino acids long. The CDR3 protein is CAATSGILSYEQYF. CDR3 nucleotide sequence: TGTGCCGCCACTAGCGGGATCCTATCCTACGAGCAGTACTTC.